Below, 20 T cell receptor beta chains from the same sample are listed, as sequenced in a study of blood T cells in healthy people across ages. Using a J-beta primer mix together with a sample-barcoded 5' primer, a second PCR was run for roughly 6 to 12 cycles. TCRdb recomputed calls from the 5' RACE reads with MiXCR, one row per CDR3 protein. The repertoire holds about 1.5 million distinct CDR3 sequences, with roughly 43% as singletons. The sequenced sample consisted of blood. The origin of the receptors is a woman in her late teens or twenties in good health.

The J gene is TRBJ2-7, the V gene TRBV4-3, with D tentatively TRBD1 (6 bases). The DNA end is a closer match to TRBJ2-5, so the J assignment may be wrong. Germline V gene sequence: CDR1 LGHNA, CDR2 YSLEER. CDR3 length equals 17 residues. The CDR3 reads CASSQPLGARIRETQYF. In nucleotides, the CDR3 is TGCGCCAGCAGCCAACCATTGGGGGCTAGAATTCGAGAGACCCAGTACTTC.

In this sample, this clonotype turned up a few times. In nucleotides, the CDR3 is TGTGCCAGTAGTATGGGGCAAGACAATGAGCAGTTCTTC. This translates into CASSMGQDNEQFF. This chain links TRBV19 with TRBJ2-1; tentatively, D is TRBD1 (5 bases). The CDR3 consists of 13 residues. CDR1 LNHDA and CDR2 SQIVND come from the germline V gene (reference sequence). V lost 3 bases and J 5 bases, leaving 8 bases between the germline ends.

The rearrangement joins TRBV4-3 to TRBJ1-3; D may be TRBD1 (5 bases). The CDR3 is 15 residues long. Trimming stripped 0 bases from V and 1 base from J, with 7 bases between. CDR1 is LGHNA, CDR2 YSLEER, per germline. Here the CDR3 reads CASSQDGGSGNTIYF. As DNA, the CDR3 is TGCGCCAGCAGCCAAGATGGGGGATCTGGAAACACCATATATTTT.

The chain recombines TRBV2 with TRBJ1-3; D gene ambiguous. Trimming removed 1 base from V and 9 bases from J, with 10 bases in between. Per the germline V gene, CDR1 is SNHLY and CDR2 is FYNNEI. This CDR3 contains 13 residues. The CDR3 DNA follows: TGTGCCAGCAGTGAAGAAACGAGAGGCACCATATATTTT. It specifies CASSEETRGTIYF. Looking up the rest from reference TRBV2 and TRBJ1-3 gives the full variable domain: EPEVTQTPSHQVTQMGQEVILRCVPISNHLYFYWYRQILGQKVEFLVSFYNNEISEKSEIFDDQFSVERPDGSNFTLKIRSTKLEDSAMYFCASSEETRGTIYFGEGSWLTVV.

This chain joins TRBV29-1 and TRBJ2-3; 8 bases fit TRBD2. The CDR3 consists of 14 residues. CDR1 SQVTM and CDR2 ANQGSEA come from the germline V gene. Trimming removed 2 bases from V and 5 bases from J; junction bases left unmatched: 6. DNA for the CDR3: TGCAGCGTTGAACTAGCGGGTGCGGGAGATACGCAGTATTTT. Translating gives CSVELAGAGDTQYF.

This chain joins TRBV5-1 and TRBJ2-1, with D possibly being TRBD1 (6 bases). V shed 4 bases and J shed 0 bases, with 14 bases lying between them. Per germline, CDR1 SGHRS and CDR2 YFSETQ. The CDR3 runs 16 residues. The CDR3: CASSASTGNSYNEQFF. For the CDR3, the DNA is TGCGCCAGCAGCGCTAGTACAGGGAACTCCTACAATGAGCAGTTCTTC.

The CDR3 nucleotides are TGTGCCAGCAGCCAGGGCGGGAGCTGGTACGAGCAGTTCTTC. Translating it yields CASSQGGSWYEQFF. The rearrangement links TRBV14 to TRBJ2-1; 7 bases match TRBD2. CDR1 is SGHDN, CDR2 FVKESK, per germline. The V segment lost 3 bases and the J segment 10 bases; nucleotides outside the gene matches: 9. The CDR3 totals 14 residues.

This clonotype appeared a few times. The rearrangement uses TRBV29-1 and TRBJ2-7; 7 bases map to TRBD1. CDR1 and CDR2 (germline): SQVTM, ANQGSEA. The J segment lost 0 bases and the V segment lost 7 bases, leaving 18 bases of the junction unmatched. The CDR3 has 17 amino acids. In DNA form, the CDR3 reads TGCAGCGCTTCGGACAGGTGTAGACGACTTGGCTCCTACGAGCAGTACTTC. This translates into CSASDRCRRLGSYEQYF.

This clonotype was counted once. V and J are TRBV5-6 and TRBJ2-1; TRBD1 or TRBD2 may be the D gene (5 bases each). CDR1 is SGHDT and CDR2 is YYEEEE in the germline V gene. This CDR3 has 15 amino acids. Trimming shortened V by 1 base and J by 4 bases, and 12 bases separated the two germline ends. DNA of the CDR3: TGTGCCAGCAGCTTGATCGGGGCGGGTTACAATGAGCAGTTCTTC. Translation gives CASSLIGAGYNEQFF.

This clonotype was observed a few times. The gene calls are TRBV6-2 or TRBV6-3 and TRBJ2-7, with D maybe TRBD1 (5 bases). V dropped 6 bases and J dropped 3 bases, with 9 bases sitting between them. This CDR3 spans 12 amino acids. The germline gives CDR1 MNHEY, CDR2 SVGEGT. CDR3 in DNA: TGTGCCAGCAGCCGACAGAACTACGAGCAGTACTTC. Protein sequence: CASSRQNYEQYF.

In its sample, this clonotype was seen a few times. The V call is TRBV7-2, the J call TRBJ2-5; D unclear. CDR1 is SGHTA, CDR2 FQGNSA, per germline. V was clipped by 5 bases and J by 5 bases, with 9 bases between them. The CDR3 extends over 12 amino acids. CDR3 in amino acids: CASSHPYETQYF. CDR3 bases: TGTGCCAGCAGCCACCCCTATGAGACCCAGTACTTC.

The chain links TRBV6-1 to TRBJ1-2; TRBD1 matches at 9 bases. CDR3 size: 16 residues. V was clipped by 6 bases and J by 3 bases; unmatched bases: 11. Per germline, CDR1 MNHNS and CDR2 SASEGT. In nucleotides, the CDR3 is TGTGCCAGCAGGGAGGGACAGGGAAAAGGTGACTATGGCTACACCTTC. Protein sequence: CASREGQGKGDYGYTF.

The chain carries TRBV4-3 and TRBJ2-1; D unclear. CDR3 length: 16 amino acids. The germline gives CDR1 LGHNA, CDR2 YSLEER. Trimming cost V 0 bases and J 0 bases, with 9 bases left between them. The CDR3 bases are TGCGCCAGCAGCCAAGATCGGGCCTACTCCTACAATGAGCAGTTCTTC. Amino acid sequence: CASSQDRAYSYNEQFF.

For this clonotype: This may arise from a read error, as a much more abundant clone is one base away. The chain couples TRBV25-1 to TRBJ2-5; D call uncertain. CDR1 and CDR2 from the germline V gene are MGHDK and SYGVNS. The CDR3 runs 13 residues. In DNA form, the CDR3 reads TGTGCCAGCAGTGAGTCTATACAAGGGACCCAGTACTTC. Its protein is CASSESIQGTQYF.

The chain couples TRBV6-1 to TRBJ1-2, with D possibly being TRBD1 (5 bases). The CDR3 spans 15 residues. Germline CDR1 is MNHNS and CDR2 is SASEGT. V was trimmed by 7 bases and J by 2 bases, leaving 17 bases between them. The CDR3 sequence is CASTPGWGDNYGYTF. The CDR3 nucleotides read TGTGCCAGCACCCCTGGGTGGGGCGACAACTATGGCTACACCTTC.

This clonotype was counted once. The chain recombines TRBV7-2 with TRBJ2-3, with 10 nucleotides matching TRBD2. CDR1 is SGHTA, CDR2 FQGNSA, per germline. The CDR3 consists of 16 residues. Trimming cost V 6 bases and J 2 bases; bases outside gene matches: 8. The CDR3 DNA reads as TGTGCCAGCAGAAAACTAGCGGGAAAAACCACAGATACGCAGTATTTT. As protein: CASRKLAGKTTDTQYF.

In its sample, this clonotype was seen once. V usage is TRBV4-3 and J usage is TRBJ2-1; 8 bases are a match to TRBD2. The J call may not be correct, given that the DNA end is closer to TRBJ2-7. This CDR3 spans 17 amino acids. Germline assignment: CDR1 LGHNA and CDR2 YSLEER. The CDR3 sequence is CASSRNPGRAGVNEQYF. CDR3 in DNA: TGCGCCAGCAGCCGGAACCCGGGGCGAGCGGGAGTCAATGAGCAGTACTTC.

This clonotype was detected only a few times. The gene calls are TRBV29-1 and TRBJ2-7; a possible D gene is TRBD2 (6 bases). Germline CDR1 reads SQVTM; CDR2 reads ANQGSEA. This CDR3 has 15 residues. V lost 0 bases and J lost 3, with 15 bases in between. CDR3 in amino acids: CSVEDRGNLHYEQYF. In DNA form, the CDR3 reads TGCAGCGTTGAAGATCGGGGGAACCTCCACTACGAGCAGTACTTC.

CDR3 DNA sequence: TGTGCCAGCAAACGACTGGGGGCAGATACGCAGTATTTT. Translated, it gives CASKRLGADTQYF. V usage is TRBV2 and J usage is TRBJ2-3; D is perhaps TRBD1 or TRBD2 (5 bases each). The CDR3 is made up of 13 amino acids. Between the trimmed V and J ends, which lost 7 bases and 4 bases, there was a span of 12 bases. The germline V gene encodes CDR1 SNHLY and CDR2 FYNNEI. Filled out from reference TRBV2 and TRBJ2-3, the complete variable domain reads EPEVTQTPSHQVTQMGQEVILRCVPISNHLYFYWYRQILGQKVEFLVSFYNNEISEKSEIFDDQFSVERPDGSNFTLKIRSTKLEDSAMYFCASKRLGADTQYFGPGTRLTVL.

The DNA of the CDR3 is TGTGCCAGCAGCCCCCGGACTAGCGATTACAATGAGCAGTTCTTC. As protein: CASSPRTSDYNEQFF. The chain uses TRBV7-2 and TRBJ2-1; TRBD2 matches at 9 bases. The ends lost 5 bases at V and 4 bases at J; junction bases unmatched: 6. Germline lookup yields CDR1 SGHTA and CDR2 FQGNSA. The CDR3 has 15 residues.